The clone carrying this T cell receptor beta chain was detected many times. Its antigen is still unknown. The data derive from a study of blood T cells in healthy people across ages. Findings and limits, study-wide: TCR beta diversity per million T cells fell roughly linearly with age. Not knowing donor CMV status may have confounded expanded clonotype changes.

A sample-barcoded 5' primer and a J-beta primer mix were used in a second PCR of roughly 7 to 12 cycles. TCRdb re-called the 5' RACE reads through MiXCR, storing one row per CDR3 protein. The sample includes some 1.5 million distinct CDR3 sequences, 28% of them seen just once. Donors were systemically healthy Caucasian individuals from Russia aged about 6 to 95 years. This CDR3 is built from 16 residues. Germline lookup yields CDR1 LGHDT and CDR2 YNNKEL (reference sequence). The V segment lost 0 bases and the J segment 4 bases; nucleotides outside the gene matches: 7. Material for sequencing was blood. The receptor was derived from a woman aged 25-40 years in good health. The V and J genes are TRBV3-1 and TRBJ2-3, with 7 bases identical to TRBD2. The CDR3 protein is CASSQERRGGADTQYF. For the CDR3, the DNA is TGTGCCAGCAGCCAAGAAAGGAGGGGAGGGGCAGATACGCAGTATTTT.